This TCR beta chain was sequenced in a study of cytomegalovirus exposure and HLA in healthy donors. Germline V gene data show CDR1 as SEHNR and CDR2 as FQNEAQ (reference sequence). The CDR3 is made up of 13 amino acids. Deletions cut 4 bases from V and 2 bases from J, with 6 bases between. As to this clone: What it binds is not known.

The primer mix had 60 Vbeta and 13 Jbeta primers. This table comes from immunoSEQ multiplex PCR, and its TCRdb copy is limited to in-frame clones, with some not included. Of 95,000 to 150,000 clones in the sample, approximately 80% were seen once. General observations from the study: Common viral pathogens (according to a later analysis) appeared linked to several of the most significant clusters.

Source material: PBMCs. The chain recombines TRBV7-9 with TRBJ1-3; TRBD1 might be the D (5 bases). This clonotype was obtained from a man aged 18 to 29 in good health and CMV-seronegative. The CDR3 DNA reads TGTGCCAGCAGCTGGGGCACTGGAAACACCATATATTTT. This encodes CASSWGTGNTIYF. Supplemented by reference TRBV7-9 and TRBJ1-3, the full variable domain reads DTGVSQNPRHKITKRGQNVTFRCDPISEHNRLYWYRQTLGQGPEFLTYFQNEAQLEKSRLLSDRFSAERPKGSFSTLEIQRTEQGDSAMYLCASSWGTGNTIYFGEGSWLTVV.